This paragraph covers one T cell receptor beta chain sequence. Its cognate antigen has yet to be identified. It has no much larger one-base neighbor in the sample; base qualities were not kept. Library generation was performed with the immunoSEQ multiplex PCR assay. A mixture of 60 forward primers for TCR Vbeta segments and 13 reverse primers for TCR Jbeta segments was used in the multiplex PCR. The CDR3 region of rearranged TCR beta genes was amplified from genomic DNA with a multiplex PCR assay. Amplified TCR beta libraries were sequenced as 87-base-pair reads on the Illumina HiSeq System. As for the original processing: In a later analysis, 80 million or so unique TCR beta chains were counted across the roughly 670 repertoires, and approximately 9.9 million of these chains were shared by at least two donors. A nearest-neighbor algorithm error-corrected the raw reads and collapsed the reads into unique sequences, merging closely related sequences to remove PCR and sequencing errors. Alignment of CDR3 sequences to IMGT reference sequences was used to assign V, D and J gene segments. For a sequence to be retained, at least a six-nucleotide match to both a V gene segment and a J gene segment was required. Rearrangements were called productive when the CDR3 lacked stop codons and stayed in frame with V and J; all others were non-productive. CDR3 was defined by IMGT convention, running from the second conserved V-encoded cysteine to the conserved J-encoded phenylalanine. The earlier analysis of a few hundred of the donors excluded any sequence lacking an unambiguous match to a single V gene segment. In an earlier analysis of 587 of the donors, a V segment was called functional when productive rearrangements were above 56.7%, and segregating when the standard deviation between donors exceeded 5%. To diagnose cytomegalovirus status from the catalog of TCR beta chain sequences, a statistical classification framework was built. In a later analysis, V and J genes were assigned by comparing TCR nucleotide sequences against IMGT/GENE-DB human TR gene sequences. The TCRdist pipeline was used in a later analysis to assign CDR3 sequences and most-parsimonious VDJ recombination scenarios. In a later analysis, every TCR beta chain was defined by the combination of its CDR3 amino acid sequence and its V-gene family, and reads without a unique V-gene family were dropped. In a later analysis, 550 to 650 highly shared, low-generation-probability nucleotide sequences were removed to address suspected cross-contamination and a sequencing artifact. In a later analysis, a clonal expansion index was calculated for each public chain from normalized within-repertoire ranks of inferred template counts. A later analysis computed generation probabilities with a VDJ recombination model fitted to out-of-frame rearrangements, and checked the results against IGoR. In a later analysis, TCR-TCR, TCR-HLA and TCR-CMV co-occurrence was scored with hypergeometric tests, and a repertoire-size bias correction was applied to TCR pairs. In a later analysis, false discovery rates were estimated by permuting HLA or CMV assignments 20 times. In a later analysis, co-occurring TCRs were grouped using DBSCAN, and TCRdist sequence similarity was added for clustering within HLA-allele-positive subsets. Repertoires with fewer than 30,000 or more than 120,000 public chains, plus five repertoires with anomalous nucleotide sharing, were excluded from co-occurrence clustering. The clones in this table, taken by TCRdb from immuneACCESS, are in-frame only. Not every clone is retained; where verified, under half of the shortfall comes from an unresolved V gene, and the cause of the rest is unknown. The V and J calls and clone size are taken from that table; D and trimming were inferred from the DNA. The sample table records 70,000 to 95,000 clones; 70% to 85% of these occur just once. 13% of the sample belongs to the ten largest clones.

This entry is derived from a study of cytomegalovirus exposure and HLA in healthy donors listed by TCRdb under 2017. About the investigation overall: An earlier analysis of 587 of the donors reported over 250 Gb of sequence data and around 120 million unique TCR beta sequences obtained from 180 million or so T cells. An earlier analysis of some 500 of the donors used high-throughput TCR beta sequencing to judge whether each TCR beta V gene segment behaved as functional or pseudogenic. Both class I and class II loci were covered by HLA typing, at four-digit resolution. Rather than using new phenotypic data, the later analysis identified candidate immune exposures from TCR beta sequences and from how often those sequences occurred across donors. Genome-wide SNP genotypes for about 60% of the roughly 670 donors were used in a later genetic analysis, which treated that subset as a discovery cohort. All discovery cohort repertoires had been generated on a single sequencing platform. Among 300 to 450 genotyped donors of the cohort, an average of approximately 240,000 unique TCR beta nucleotide sequences were sequenced per donor, roughly 20% of them non-productive. The T cell repertoires of under 700 subjects were profiled by immunosequencing and related to cytomegalovirus serostatus. Roughly five DR-DQ haplotypes were treated as single units for association and clustering because of strong linkage in the cohort. The number of typed donors differed by locus: about 620-640 for A, B, C, DRB1 and DQB1; approximately 530 for DQA1; 606 for DPA1; and roughly 490 for DPB1. Of the roughly 390 genotyped donors, roughly 76% were placed in the genetic ancestry cluster associated with self-reported Caucasian donors. A later analysis re-examined previously published TCR beta repertoires from 500 to 700 donors and added high-resolution HLA genotyping to investigate patterns of TCR occurrence. The study was designed to test whether signatures of past pathogen exposure could be identified by cataloging public T cell receptors. To predict cytomegalovirus infection status, the study combined high-throughput TCR immunosequencing, statistical association of individual TCRs with disease status, and machine learning. Donor age, sex, ethnicity and CMV serostatus were compiled alongside the repertoire data. Along with the approximately 650-subject first cohort, a separate validation cohort of over a hundred different subjects was used. Around 320 gigabases of sequencing data and tens of millions of unique TCR sequences were included in an early release covering over 600 HLA-typed donors. The full study reports these points: The classifier was reported to diagnose cytomegalovirus status with high specificity and sensitivity in both the original and validation cohorts. In a later analysis, several top co-occurrence clusters were reported to appear linked to parvovirus B19, influenza, CMV and Epstein-Barr virus. Around 16 rarely observed V segments, including chromosome 9 orphons, were excluded from the earlier analysis of a few hundred of the donors because counts were too low. The authors suggested that the approach could potentially be extended to other disease states and immunological phenotypes. CMV serostatus was the only immune exposure information available for the cohort. In a later genetic analysis, a missense DCLRE1C variant was associated with V-gene and J-gene trimming of TCR beta chains, and the association was replicated in an independent cohort. A further reported finding was that TCR beta sequences accurately predicted the HLA-A and HLA-B alleles for most subjects in the first cohort. Most TCR sequences were observed very rarely across donors, whereas some public TCRs were present in many individuals. According to a later analysis, most CMV-associated TCR beta chains appeared to be HLA-restricted, and the HLA associations seemed to be driven largely by CMV exposure. Linkage disequilibrium might explain the correlated functional status among segregating V segments, but an unknown experimental factor could not be ruled out. The sequencing pipeline was judged likely to have produced a cluster of highly shared sequence variants as a technical artifact. A later genetic analysis reported fewer N-insertions in productive TCRs among donors in an Asian-associated ancestry cluster than the roughly 670-donor mean. Because some donors lacked HLA typing at each locus, the association tests relied only on the typed subset. A later analysis found that HLA-associated TCR beta chains were more clonally expanded and had lower generation probabilities than equally common non-associated chains. In a later analysis, some 17,000 TCR beta sequences were associated with specific HLA alleles at a false discovery rate of 0.05. An earlier analysis of 587 of the donors showed that most TCR beta V segments appeared in productive rearrangements either about 90% or about 30% of the time, which broadly matched IMGT annotations. In a later analysis, the rate of TCR association differed among HLA loci, with DRB1 alleles having the most associated TCRs and HLA-C alleles having the fewest. Some IMGT-functional V segments, including TRBV6-2 and TRBV6-3, could not be told apart with the 87-base-pair reads, so those segments were excluded. When HLA alleles, especially DR and DQ, strongly co-occurred, attributing TCR associations to individual alleles was difficult. Three of the identified cytomegalovirus-associated TCR beta chains were confirmed in vitro to be specific for cytomegalovirus antigens. The study gave a list of 150 to 200 TCR beta chains associated with cytomegalovirus. Presence/absence analyses assumed roughly uniform sequencing depth across donors, an assumption that may not hold. Only TCR beta chains were sequenced in this cohort, and the absence of alpha or paired-chain data limited detectable features.

Based on the germline V gene, the CDR1 and CDR2 sequences are MNHEY and SVGAGI. V is pruned by 4 bases and J by 4 bases, leaving 6 bases of the junction without a gene match. The CDR3, cysteine through phenylalanine, is 14 amino acids long. Of all the DNA, just the CDR3 is kept, 42 bases in frame from base 1. The cohort comprised some 700 healthy bone marrow donors. Cohort members were all nominally healthy when sampled, although unrecorded immune exposures were likely present. CMV serostatus was positive for more than 250 and negative for about 50% of the roughly 700 cohort members, and was not recorded for this donor. Each donor provided a peripheral blood sample, and peripheral blood mononuclear cells were used for TCR beta sequencing. Genomic DNA was extracted from the blood cell samples with the Qiagen DNeasy Blood Extraction Kit.

Sequencing input: PBMCs. Recombination linked TRBV6-5 to TRBJ1-1; TRBD1 matches 7 bases in the middle. The sequence came from a human donor in good health. The CDR3 region: CASSFLGGGTEAFF. The DNA is as follows: TGTGCCAGCAGTTTTTTAGGGGGCGGCACTGAAGCTTTCTTT.